This TCR beta chain was identified during a study of Ad26.COV2.S vaccination and SARS-CoV-2 variants. Clones were read by immunoSEQ multiplex PCR, and TCRdb kept only the in-frame ones, dropping some. The table has approximately 420,000 clones, around 85% seen once. This sample's treatment: around 19 received Ad26.COV2.S at low or high dose, single or two shots; about 5 received placebo; per-sample allocation not given. Following the first vaccine or placebo injection, samples were taken on day 63. Wuhan-strain SARS-CoV-2 spike was expressed by the Ad26 vector that made up the vaccine. Study-wide results and caveats: The study found higher spike-specific TCR breadth in vaccine than placebo recipients.

Notes on this clone: Its antigen is unidentified.

The V end was cut by 5 bases, the J end by 3 bases, with 11 bases between. Germline V gene sequence: CDR1 SGHRS, CDR2 YFSETQ. The CDR3 runs 14 residues. The sequenced sample was peripheral blood, obtained in a trial of Ad26.COV2.S vaccine versus placebo. The rearrangement links TRBV5-1 to TRBJ2-2; D gene ambiguous. This receptor was obtained from a person aged 18-60 years who received the Ad26.COV2.S COVID-19 vaccine or a placebo. In DNA, the CDR3 is TGCGCCAGCAGAAACCTTGCGGACACCGGGGAGCTGTTTTTT. This codes for CASRNLADTGELFF.